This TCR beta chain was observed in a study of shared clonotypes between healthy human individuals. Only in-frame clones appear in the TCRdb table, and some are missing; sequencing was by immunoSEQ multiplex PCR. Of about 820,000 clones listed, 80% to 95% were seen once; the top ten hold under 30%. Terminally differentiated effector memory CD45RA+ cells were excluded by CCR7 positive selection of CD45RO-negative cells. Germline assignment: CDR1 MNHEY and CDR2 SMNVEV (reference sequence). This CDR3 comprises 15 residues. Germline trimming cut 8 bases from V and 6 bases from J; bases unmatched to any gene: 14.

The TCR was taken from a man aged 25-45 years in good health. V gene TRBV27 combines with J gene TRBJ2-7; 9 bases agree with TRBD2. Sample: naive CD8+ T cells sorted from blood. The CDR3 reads CASGSLSGSFPEQYF. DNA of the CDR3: TGTGCCAGCGGGTCACTTAGCGGGAGTTTTCCCGAGCAGTACTTC.